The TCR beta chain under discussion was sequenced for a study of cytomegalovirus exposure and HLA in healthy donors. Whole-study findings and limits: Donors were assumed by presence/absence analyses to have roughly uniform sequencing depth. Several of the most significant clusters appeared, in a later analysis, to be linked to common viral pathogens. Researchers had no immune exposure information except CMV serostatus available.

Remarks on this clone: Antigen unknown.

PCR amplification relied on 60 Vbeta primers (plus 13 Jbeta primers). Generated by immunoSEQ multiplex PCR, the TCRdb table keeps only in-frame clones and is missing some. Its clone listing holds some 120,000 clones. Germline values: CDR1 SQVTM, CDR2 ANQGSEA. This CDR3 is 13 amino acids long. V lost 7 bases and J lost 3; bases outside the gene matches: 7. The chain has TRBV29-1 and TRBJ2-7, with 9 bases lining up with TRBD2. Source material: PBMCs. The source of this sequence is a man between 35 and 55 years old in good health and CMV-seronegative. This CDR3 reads CSAIAGASYEQYF. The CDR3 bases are TGCAGCGCCATAGCGGGAGCAAGCTACGAGCAGTACTTC.